This TCR beta chain was observed in a study of blood T cell repertoires in COVID-19. Looking at the study overall: Nucleic acid was either cDNA or gDNA, and it came from T cells, B-cell-depleted T cells, or PBMCs.

This CDR3 has 13 amino acids. From germline, CDR1 is ENHRY and CDR2 SYGVKD. The V end lost 0 bases, the J end lost 11 bases, and 11 bases lay between the germline ends. Original analysis: Reference gene primers were amplified, and this amplification served to estimate nucleated cell counts. Here immunoSEQ multiplex PCR was the method, and the copy in TCRdb shows in-frame clones only, minus some. Clone size and the V and J calls come from that table; the DNA yielded D and trimming. The sample records roughly 250,000 clones, around 85% being singletons. This chain links TRBV10-3 with TRBJ1-5; unclear D gene. The origin of this receptor is a woman over 75 with acute or convalescent COVID-19. Sequences were obtained from peripheral blood. The CDR3 DNA reads TGTGCCATCAGTGAGTCTGGCGGTCGGACCCAGCATTTT. As protein: CAISESGGRTQHF.